Presented here are 2 T cell receptor beta chains from one specimen sequenced in a study of T-cell memory formation after mild COVID-19. TCRdb re-analysed the 5' RACE reads in MiXCR, keeping a single row per CDR3 protein. Among more than 350,000 distinct CDR3 sequences, 16% were seen once, and the ten largest hold roughly 21%. Sequencing was performed on PBMCs or a T cell subset sorted from them (not recorded which). Receptors originate from a man younger than 35 who had mild COVID-19 (a few samples of this study predate the infection). Cell type and time point are not known.

J is TRBJ2-4 and V is TRBV27, with 9 positions matching TRBD1. Unmatched junction bases numbered 7, after V lost 5 bases and J lost 5 bases. The CDR3 spans 15 residues. Germline V gene lookup returns CDR1 MNHEY and CDR2 SMNVEV (reference sequence). As DNA, the CDR3 is TGTGCCAGCAGTGATACCGGGACAGGGCAAAACATTCAGTACTTC. Its protein is CASSDTGTGQNIQYF.

The chain carries TRBV28 and TRBJ2-1; 7 bases align to TRBD1. The germline CDR1 and CDR2 sequences are MDHEN and SYDVKM. The CDR3 spans 18 residues. Trimming cost V 4 bases and J 0 bases; bases outside gene matches: 12. The chain's CDR3 is CASSSLSGTVSSYNEQFF. For the CDR3, the DNA is TGTGCCAGCAGTTCTCTCTCTGGGACAGTCAGCTCCTACAATGAGCAGTTCTTC.